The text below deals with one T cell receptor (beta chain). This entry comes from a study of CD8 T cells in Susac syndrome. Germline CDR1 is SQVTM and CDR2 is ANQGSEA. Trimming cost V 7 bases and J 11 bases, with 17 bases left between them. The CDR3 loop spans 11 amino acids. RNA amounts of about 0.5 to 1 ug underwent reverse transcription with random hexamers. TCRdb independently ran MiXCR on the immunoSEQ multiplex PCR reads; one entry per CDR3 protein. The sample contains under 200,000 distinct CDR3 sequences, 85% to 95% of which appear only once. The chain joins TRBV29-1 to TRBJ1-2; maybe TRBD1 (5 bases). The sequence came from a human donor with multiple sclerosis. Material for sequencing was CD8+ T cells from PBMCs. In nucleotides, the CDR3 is TGCAGCGCCGCAACTGGGGCCCCTTACACCTTC. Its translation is CSAATGAPYTF. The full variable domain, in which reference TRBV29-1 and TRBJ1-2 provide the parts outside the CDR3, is SAVISQKPSRDICQRGTSLTIQCQVDSQVTMMFWYRQQPGQSLTLIATANQGSEATYESGFVIDKFPISRPNLTFSTLTVSNMSPEDSSIYLCSAATGAPYTFGSGTRLTVV.